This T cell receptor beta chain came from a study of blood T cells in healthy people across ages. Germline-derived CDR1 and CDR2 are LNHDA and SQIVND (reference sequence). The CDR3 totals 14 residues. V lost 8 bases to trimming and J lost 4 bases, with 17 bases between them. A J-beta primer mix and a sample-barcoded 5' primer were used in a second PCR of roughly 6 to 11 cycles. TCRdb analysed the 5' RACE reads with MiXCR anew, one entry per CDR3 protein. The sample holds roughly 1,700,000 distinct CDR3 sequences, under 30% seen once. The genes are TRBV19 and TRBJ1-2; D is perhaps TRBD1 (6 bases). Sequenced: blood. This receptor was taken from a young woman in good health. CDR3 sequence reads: CASESTGQGYGYTF. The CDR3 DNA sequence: TGTGCCAGTGAATCAACAGGGCAGGGCTATGGCTACACCTTC. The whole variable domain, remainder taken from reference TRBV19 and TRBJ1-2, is DGGITQSPKYLFRKEGQNVTLSCEQNLNHDAMYWYRQDPGQGLRLIYYSQIVNDFQKGDIAEGYSVSREKKESFPLTVTSAQKNPTAFYLCASESTGQGYGYTFGSGTRLTVV.